Below, 15 T cell receptor beta chains from the same sample are listed, as sequenced in a study of Graves' ophthalmopathy and Graves' hyperthyroidism. TCR beta CDR3 regions were amplified from RNA transcripts. The authors performed first-round RT-PCR with HTBI primers and then a second-round multiplex PCR. In TCRdb, the multiplex PCR reads were re-called with MiXCR into one record per CDR3 protein. The sample includes some 210,000 distinct CDR3 sequences, 29% of them seen just once. Sequencing used peripheral blood. Receptors were obtained from a man aged 50 to 60 with Graves' ophthalmopathy.

This clonotype was found many times. J is TRBJ2-7 and V is TRBV28; D may be TRBD1 (6 bases). Germline V gene lookup returns CDR1 MDHEN and CDR2 SYDVKM. Trimming removed 5 bases from V and 4 bases from J, with 18 bases in between. The CDR3 is 15 amino acids. CDR3 in amino acids: CASSPRDGTTYEQYF. DNA of the CDR3: TGTGCCAGCAGTCCCCGGGACGGGACAACGTACGAGCAGTACTTC.

The chain links TRBV28 to TRBJ2-2; 7 bases match TRBD2. Losses at the gene ends were 6 bases for V and 5 bases for J; bases not matched to a gene: 9. This CDR3 is 15 amino acids long. Germline loops: CDR1 MDHEN, CDR2 SYDVKM. CDR3 sequence (DNA): TGTGCCAGCAGGGACTCTCGGGGGGTTACCGGGGAGCTGTTTTTT. Encoded protein: CASRDSRGVTGELFF.

In this sample, this clonotype turned up many times. V usage is TRBV5-1 and J usage is TRBJ1-2; D might be TRBD1 (6 bases). V dropped 0 bases and J dropped 2 bases, with 8 bases sitting between them. CDR1 SGHRS and CDR2 YFSETQ come from the germline V gene. The CDR3 length is 14 residues. The CDR3 DNA reads as TGCGCCAGCAGCTTGGGGGACACCAACTATGGCTACACCTTC. It encodes CASSLGDTNYGYTF.

The rearrangement links TRBV6-4 to TRBJ2-2; no definite D call. Trimming took off 2 bases at V and 2 bases at J, with 18 bases between the two ends. CDR1 is MRHNA, CDR2 SNTAGT, per germline. This CDR3 has 18 residues. The CDR3 here is CASSDREMLSKNTGELFF. The CDR3 DNA reads TGTGCCAGCAGTGACAGGGAAATGTTGTCCAAAAACACCGGGGAGCTGTTTTTT.

This clonotype was recorded many times. This sequence joins TRBV15 and TRBJ1-3; no clear D gene. The V gene lost 1 base and the J gene lost 0 bases, with 7 bases spanning the gap. This CDR3 has 15 amino acids. The germline V gene encodes CDR1 LNHNV and CDR2 YYDKDF (reference sequence). The CDR3 nucleotides are TGTGCCACCAGCAGAGGTGGCGACTCTGGAAACACCATATATTTT. Protein product: CATSRGGDSGNTIYF.

The table lists this clonotype with many counts. V and J are TRBV4-2 and TRBJ2-7; 10 nucleotides align to TRBD2. CDR1 is LGHNA and CDR2 is YNFKEQ in the germline V gene. The CDR3 length is 16 residues. The J segment lost 6 bases and the V segment lost 0 bases, leaving 8 bases of the junction unmatched. The CDR3, as DNA: TGTGCCAGCAGCCAAGATCTGGCTAGCGGGAGCCGCGAGCAGTACTTC. It is translated as CASSQDLASGSREQYF.

The chain recombines TRBV25-1 with TRBJ2-7, with D possibly being TRBD2 (5 bases). The CDR3 covers 14 residues. Germline loops: CDR1 MGHDK, CDR2 SYGVNS. Trimming removed 0 bases at V and 3 bases at J, with 9 bases between. The CDR3 DNA is TGTGCCAGCAGTGAATATACTAGTATCTACGAGCAGTACTTC. Translated, it gives CASSEYTSIYEQYF.

This clonotype came up many times. The V call is TRBV7-9, the J call TRBJ2-7; D remains unclear. Looked up from germline, CDR1 is SEHNR and CDR2 is FQNEAQ (reference sequence). The CDR3 has 16 amino acids. Trimming took off 0 bases at V and 0 bases at J, with 12 bases between the two ends. DNA of the CDR3: TGTGCCAGCAGCTTAGCCCTCAACCCGGACTCCTACGAGCAGTACTTC. Its protein product is CASSLALNPDSYEQYF. Looking up the rest from reference TRBV7-9 and TRBJ2-7 gives the full variable domain: DTGVSQNPRHKITKRGQNVTFRCDPISEHNRLYWYRQTLGQGPEFLTYFQNEAQLEKSRLLSDRFSAERPKGSFSTLEIQRTEQGDSAMYLCASSLALNPDSYEQYFGPGTRLTVT.

This chain uses TRBV6-1 with TRBJ1-2; 7 bases align to TRBD1. Trimming cost V 2 bases and J 6 bases; bases outside gene matches: 3. This CDR3 region has 13 residues. CDR1 is MNHNS, CDR2 SASEGT, per germline. The CDR3 is CASSEHRGDGYTF. The CDR3 nucleotides read TGTGCCAGCAGTGAACACAGGGGAGATGGCTACACCTTC.

This clonotype has a count of ten or more. V and J are TRBV28 and TRBJ2-7, with D unresolved. CDR1 is MDHEN, CDR2 SYDVKM, per germline. Trimming pared 8 bases from V and 1 base from J, leaving 18 bases between. This CDR3 has 15 residues. CDR3 DNA sequence: TGTGCCAGCCGATCCCCACGCGGTAAATCCTACGAGCAGTACTTC. This encodes CASRSPRGKSYEQYF.

This clonotype was counted once. The CDR3 DNA is TGTGCCACCAGCAGAGATTGGGGGCTCCAAGGGGGCTCAAGTTCACCCCTCCACTTT. Amino acid sequence: CATSRDWGLQGGSSSPLHF. The chain couples TRBV15 to TRBJ1-6; 7 bases agree with TRBD1. The CDR3 runs to 19 residues. Germline V gives CDR1 LNHNV, CDR2 YYDKDF (reference sequence). V shed 0 bases, J shed 9 bases, and the junction held 17 bases outside the gene matches.

The chain combines TRBV12-3 or TRBV12-4 with TRBJ1-1, with D unclear. CDR3 size: 13 residues. Trimming took 0 bases from V and 9 from J, leaving 11 bases between them. CDR3 DNA: TGTGCCAGCAGTTTAGCACCCAAGGAAAAAGCTTTCTTT. Its translation is CASSLAPKEKAFF.

Ten or more counts support this clonotype. The CDR3 region has the DNA TGTGCCAGTAGTATTGGCGCGAACACCGGGGAGCTGTTTTTT. Amino acid sequence: CASSIGANTGELFF. The gene calls are TRBV19 and TRBJ2-2; D uncertain. Germline values: CDR1 LNHDA, CDR2 SQIVND (reference sequence). V lost 3 bases to trimming and J lost 0 bases, with 5 bases between them. This CDR3 region has 14 residues.

There are many counts of this clonotype. CDR3 protein: CASSQVLGGNYGYTF. CDR3 DNA sequence: TGCGCCAGCAGCCAGGTACTGGGGGGCAACTATGGCTACACCTTC. The genes are TRBV4-1 and TRBJ1-2; D is perhaps TRBD1 (6 bases). From germline, CDR1 is MGHRA and CDR2 YSYEKL. The germline V and J ends were trimmed by 3 bases and 2 bases, with 13 bases remaining between them. This CDR3 is 15 amino acids long.

The rearrangement joins TRBV6-2 or TRBV6-3 to TRBJ2-7; D assignment may be TRBD1 or TRBD2 (5 bases each). This CDR3 is 15 amino acids long. V was cut by 8 bases and J by 1 base, with 18 bases left in between. The V gene's germline CDR1 is MNHEY and CDR2 SVGEGT. The CDR3 DNA reads TGTGCCAGCGAGGGGATTGACAGTCTGTCCTACGAGCAGTACTTC. It translates to CASEGIDSLSYEQYF.